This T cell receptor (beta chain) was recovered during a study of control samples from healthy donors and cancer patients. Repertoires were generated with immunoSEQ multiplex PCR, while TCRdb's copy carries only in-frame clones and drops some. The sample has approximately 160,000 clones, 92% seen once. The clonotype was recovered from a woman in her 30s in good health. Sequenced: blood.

The CDR3 DNA reads TGCGCCAGCAGGGAGGGCAGGGCTAACAATGAGCAGTTCTTC. It specifies CASREGRANNEQFF. The rearrangement links TRBV5-1 to TRBJ2-1, with D possibly matching TRBD2 (6 bases). The germline V gene has CDR1 SGHRS and CDR2 YFSETQ. This CDR3 region has 14 residues. The V end was cut by 5 bases, the J end by 5 bases, with 14 bases between. Together with reference TRBV5-1 and TRBJ2-1, the CDR3 gives the full variable domain: KAGVTQTPRYLIKTRGQQVTLSCSPISGHRSVSWYQQTPGQGLQFLFEYFSETQRNKGNFPGRFSGRQFSNSRSEMNVSTLELGDSALYLCASREGRANNEQFFGPGTRLTVL.